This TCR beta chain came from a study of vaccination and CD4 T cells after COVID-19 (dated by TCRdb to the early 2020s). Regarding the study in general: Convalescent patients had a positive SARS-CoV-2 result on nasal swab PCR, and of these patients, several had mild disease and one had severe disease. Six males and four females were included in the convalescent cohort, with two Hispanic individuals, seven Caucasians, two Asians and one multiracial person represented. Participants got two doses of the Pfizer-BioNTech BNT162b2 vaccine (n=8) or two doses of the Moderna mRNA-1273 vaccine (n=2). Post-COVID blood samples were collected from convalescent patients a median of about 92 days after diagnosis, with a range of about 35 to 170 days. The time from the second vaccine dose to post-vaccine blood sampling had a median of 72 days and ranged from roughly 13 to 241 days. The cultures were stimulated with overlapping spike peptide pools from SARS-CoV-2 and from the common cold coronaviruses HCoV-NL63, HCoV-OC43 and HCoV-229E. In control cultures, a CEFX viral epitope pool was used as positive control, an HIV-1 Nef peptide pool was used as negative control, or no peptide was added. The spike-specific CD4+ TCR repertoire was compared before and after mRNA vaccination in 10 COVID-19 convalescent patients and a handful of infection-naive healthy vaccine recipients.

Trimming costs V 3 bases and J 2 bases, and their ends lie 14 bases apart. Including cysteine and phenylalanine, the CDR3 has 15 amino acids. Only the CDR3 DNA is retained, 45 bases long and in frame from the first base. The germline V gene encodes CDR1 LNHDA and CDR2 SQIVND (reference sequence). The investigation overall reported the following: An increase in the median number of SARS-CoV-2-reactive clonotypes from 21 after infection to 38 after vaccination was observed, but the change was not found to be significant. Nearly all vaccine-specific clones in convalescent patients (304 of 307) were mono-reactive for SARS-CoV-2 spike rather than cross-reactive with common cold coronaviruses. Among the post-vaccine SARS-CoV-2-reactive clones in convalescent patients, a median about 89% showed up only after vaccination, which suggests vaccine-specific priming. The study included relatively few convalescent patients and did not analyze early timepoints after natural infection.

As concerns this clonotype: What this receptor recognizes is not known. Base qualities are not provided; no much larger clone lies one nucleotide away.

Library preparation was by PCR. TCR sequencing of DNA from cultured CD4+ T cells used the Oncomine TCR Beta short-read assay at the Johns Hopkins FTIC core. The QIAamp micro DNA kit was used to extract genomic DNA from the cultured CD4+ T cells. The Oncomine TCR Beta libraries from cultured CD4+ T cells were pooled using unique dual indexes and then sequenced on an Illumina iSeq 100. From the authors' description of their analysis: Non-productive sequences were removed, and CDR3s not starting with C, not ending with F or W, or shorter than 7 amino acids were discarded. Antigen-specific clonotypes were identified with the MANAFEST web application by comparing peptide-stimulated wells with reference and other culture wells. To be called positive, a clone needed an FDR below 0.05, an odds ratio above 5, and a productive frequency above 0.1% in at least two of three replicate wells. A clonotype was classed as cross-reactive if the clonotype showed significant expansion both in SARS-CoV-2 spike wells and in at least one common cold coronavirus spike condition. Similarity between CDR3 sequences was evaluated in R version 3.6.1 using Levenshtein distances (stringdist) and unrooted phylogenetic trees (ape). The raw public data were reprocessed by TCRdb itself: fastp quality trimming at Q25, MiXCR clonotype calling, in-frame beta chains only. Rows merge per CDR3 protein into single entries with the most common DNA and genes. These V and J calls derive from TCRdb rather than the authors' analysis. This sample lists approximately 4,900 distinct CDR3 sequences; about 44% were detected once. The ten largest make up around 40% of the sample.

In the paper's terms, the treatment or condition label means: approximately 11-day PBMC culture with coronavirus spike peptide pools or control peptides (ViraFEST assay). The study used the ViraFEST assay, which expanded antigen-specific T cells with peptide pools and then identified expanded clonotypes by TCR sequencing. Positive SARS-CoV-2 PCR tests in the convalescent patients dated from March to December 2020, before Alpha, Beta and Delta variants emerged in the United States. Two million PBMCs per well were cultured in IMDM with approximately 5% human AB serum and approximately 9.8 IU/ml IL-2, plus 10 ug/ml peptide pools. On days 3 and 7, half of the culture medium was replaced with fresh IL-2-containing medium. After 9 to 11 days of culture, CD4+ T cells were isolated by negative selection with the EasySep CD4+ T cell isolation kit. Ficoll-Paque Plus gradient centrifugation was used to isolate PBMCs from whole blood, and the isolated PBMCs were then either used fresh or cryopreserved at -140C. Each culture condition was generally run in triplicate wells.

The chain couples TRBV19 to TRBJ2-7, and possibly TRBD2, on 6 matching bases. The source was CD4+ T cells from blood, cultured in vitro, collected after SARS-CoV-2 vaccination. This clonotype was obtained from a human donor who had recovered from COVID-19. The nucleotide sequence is TGTGCCAGTAGTATTAGCAGCGGGCAGACCTACGAGCAGTACTTC. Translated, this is CASSISSGQTYEQYF.